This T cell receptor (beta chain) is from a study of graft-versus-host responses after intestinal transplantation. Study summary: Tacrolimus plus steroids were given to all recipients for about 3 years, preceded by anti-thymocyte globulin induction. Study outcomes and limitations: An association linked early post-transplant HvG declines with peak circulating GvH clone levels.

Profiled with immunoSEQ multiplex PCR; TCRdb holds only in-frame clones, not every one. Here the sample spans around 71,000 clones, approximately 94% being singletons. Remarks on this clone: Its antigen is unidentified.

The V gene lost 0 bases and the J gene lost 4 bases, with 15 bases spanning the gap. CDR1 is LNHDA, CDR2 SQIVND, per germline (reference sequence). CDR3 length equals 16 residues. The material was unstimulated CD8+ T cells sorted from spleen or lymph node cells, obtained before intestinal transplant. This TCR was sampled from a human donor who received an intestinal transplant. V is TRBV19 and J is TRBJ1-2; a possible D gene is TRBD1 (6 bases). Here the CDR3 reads CASSIDKTGPVYGYTF. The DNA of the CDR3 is TGTGCCAGTAGTATAGATAAGACAGGACCAGTCTATGGCTACACCTTC.